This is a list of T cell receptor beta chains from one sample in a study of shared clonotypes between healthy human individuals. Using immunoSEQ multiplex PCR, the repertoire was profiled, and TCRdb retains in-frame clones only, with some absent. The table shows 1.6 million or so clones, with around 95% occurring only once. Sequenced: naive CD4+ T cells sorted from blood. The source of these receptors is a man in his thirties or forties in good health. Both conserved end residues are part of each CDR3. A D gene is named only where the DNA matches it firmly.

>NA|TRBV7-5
CVRSCYGSSGNTIYF
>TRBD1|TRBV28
CASSLGGTAADQPQHF
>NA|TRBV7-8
CASSPGQVSPLYEQYF
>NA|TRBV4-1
CASSQDIARAGQYF
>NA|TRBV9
CASSVAVADYGYTF
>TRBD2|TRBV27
CASSLFRLAGAEQFF
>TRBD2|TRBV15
CATSRDLGGRFTGELFF
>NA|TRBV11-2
CASSPKGAGYEQYF
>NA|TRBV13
CASSLKSAGAGWRRTDTQYF
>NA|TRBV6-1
CASTSIGRDTQYF
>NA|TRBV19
CASSTFGRSYNEQFF
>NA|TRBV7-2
CASSLSRAGADTQYF
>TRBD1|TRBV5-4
CASSLGPGGSNTEAFF
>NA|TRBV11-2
CASSLGRQSRYEQYF
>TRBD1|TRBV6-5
CASSFGTDSYEQYF
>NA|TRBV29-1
CSALADTTNEKLFF
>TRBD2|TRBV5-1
CASSLSSGGTDTQYF
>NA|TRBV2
CASSREGSGTQYF
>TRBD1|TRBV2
CASREDRVFSQPQHF
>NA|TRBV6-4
CASSDSPNGELFF
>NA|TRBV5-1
CASSLMGATNEKLFF
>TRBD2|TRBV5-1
CASSLRPPSGIEQFF
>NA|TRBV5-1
CASGLGMYEQYF
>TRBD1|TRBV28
CASSSGTEPYGYTF
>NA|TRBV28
CASSLPGQKNTEAFF
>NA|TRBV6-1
CASSGSTGLPGSYEQYF
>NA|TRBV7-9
CASSLNAGELFF
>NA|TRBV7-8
CASTLQGTSTDTQYF
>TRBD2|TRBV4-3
CASSQTGTSVYEQYF
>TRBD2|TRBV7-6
CASSLTGTSSQETQYF
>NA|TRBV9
CASSEGQGRQETQYF
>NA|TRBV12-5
CASGLDGYEQYF
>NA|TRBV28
CASSSLGGVNEKLFF
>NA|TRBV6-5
CASRSSPGPQHF
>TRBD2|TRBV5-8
CASSKGTSGGADTQYF
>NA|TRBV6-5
CASSRGDYNQETQYF
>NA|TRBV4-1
CASSQEGGGGILQETQYF
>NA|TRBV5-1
CASSSAMDGVLGEQFF
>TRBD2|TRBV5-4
CASCTKAGAGETQYF
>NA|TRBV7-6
CASSLGLGYEQYF
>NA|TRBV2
CASSGPSYNEQFF
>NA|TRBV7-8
CASSQAGALGYEQYF
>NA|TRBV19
CASSVLGAGNQPQHF
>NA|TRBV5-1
CASSPRTTPNEQFF
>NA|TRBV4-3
CASSLWGQGKYNEQFF
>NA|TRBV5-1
CASSPRQASSYNEQFF
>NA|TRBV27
CASSRDGSEQYF
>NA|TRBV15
CATSSLFEQFF
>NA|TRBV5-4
CASRGWSDQTDTQYF
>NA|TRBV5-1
CASSLGPASSYEQYF
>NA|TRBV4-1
CASSQVTSSHEQYF
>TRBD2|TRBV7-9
CASSLGIAGGRLAKNIQYF
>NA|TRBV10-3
CAISESTLGGVDGYTF
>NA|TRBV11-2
CASSLGAKETQYF
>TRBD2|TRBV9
CASSLRLALETQYF
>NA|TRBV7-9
CASSLVASSDTQYF
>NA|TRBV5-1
CASSLQIAVMNTGELFF
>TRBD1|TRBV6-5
CASSYSDRVRHTIYF